One sample yielded the 13 T cell receptor beta chains listed below, sequenced in a study of T cells in Graves' hyperthyroidism and ophthalmopathy. TCR beta CDR3 regions were amplified from RNA. HTBI primers drove first-round RT-PCR of the TCR CDR3. In TCRdb, the multiplex PCR reads were re-called with MiXCR into one record per CDR3 protein. The sample has 550,000 to 800,000 distinct CDR3 sequences; about 16% are singletons. Sequencing was carried out using blood. These receptors were obtained from a man aged 18 to 29 with Graves' hyperthyroidism.

This clonotype was seen a handful of times. In nucleotides, the CDR3 is TGTGCCTGGAGTGTTACGTCCTACGAGCAGTACTTC. It codes for CAWSVTSYEQYF. V gene TRBV30 combines with J gene TRBJ2-7; no clear D. Germline assignment: CDR1 GTSNPN and CDR2 SVGIG (reference sequence). The CDR3 extends over 12 amino acids. Between the trimmed V and J ends, which lost 0 bases and 1 base, there was a span of 4 bases.

The CDR3 here is CASSYPTGRGEQFF. The CDR3 coding sequence is TGTGCCAGCAGTTACCCGACAGGGAGGGGTGAGCAGTTCTTC. The chain links TRBV6-4 to TRBJ2-1; tentatively, D is TRBD1 or TRBD2 (7 bases each). The V gene lost 5 bases and the J gene lost 9 bases, with 17 bases spanning the gap. Germline values: CDR1 MRHNA, CDR2 SNTAGT. The CDR3 length is 14 residues.

This clonotype was observed at least ten times. The gene calls are TRBV7-2 and TRBJ2-7; TRBD2 is a possible D gene (5 bases). This CDR3 is built from 14 residues. V lost 3 bases and J lost 4, with 13 bases in between. Germline V CDR1 and CDR2: SGHTA, FQGNSA. The DNA for the CDR3 is TGTGCCAGCAGCTTTGCCGGGGTGTTGTACGAGCAGTACTTC. Protein sequence: CASSFAGVLYEQYF.

The chain links TRBV20-1 to TRBJ2-5; D possibly corresponds to TRBD2 (5 bases). Germline V lookup: CDR1 DFQATT, CDR2 SNEGSKA (reference sequence). The V and J ends lost 5 bases and 5 bases respectively, with 18 bases between them. This CDR3 is built from 14 residues. The CDR3 sequence: CSAPVARRVETQYF. The CDR3 DNA reads as TGCAGTGCTCCGGTAGCGAGAAGAGTGGAGACCCAGTACTTC.

The sample holds many counts of this clonotype. The chain is built from TRBV30 and TRBJ2-7; D is uncertain. The CDR3 consists of 11 residues. The V and J ends lost 5 bases and 7 bases respectively, with 12 bases between them. The germline gives CDR1 GTSNPN, CDR2 SVGIG (reference sequence). DNA for the CDR3: TGTGCCTGGGAGGCAGCCGGGGAGCAGTACTTC. Translating it yields CAWEAAGEQYF.

This clonotype was seen repeatedly, ten times or more. This chain connects TRBV7-9 to TRBJ2-1; 8 bases fit TRBD2. Looked up from germline, CDR1 is SEHNR and CDR2 is FQNEAQ (reference sequence). The J segment lost 4 bases and the V segment lost 6 bases, leaving 5 bases of the junction unmatched. The CDR3 totals 14 residues. CDR3 region: CASSAASGYNEQFF. Written as DNA, the CDR3 is TGTGCCAGCAGTGCGGCTAGCGGGTACAATGAGCAGTTCTTC.

The table lists this clonotype with many counts. V usage is TRBV7-9 and J usage is TRBJ2-7, with 11 bases matching TRBD1. After removal of 4 bases from V and 7 bases from J, the junction contained 3 bases not matched to a gene. The CDR3 runs to 13 residues. Per the germline V gene, CDR1 is SEHNR and CDR2 is FQNEAQ (reference sequence). The CDR3 region is CASSWTGGREQYF. In DNA form, the CDR3 reads TGTGCCAGCAGCTGGACAGGGGGCCGTGAGCAGTACTTC.

This clonotype was observed a handful of times. The chain links TRBV2 to TRBJ2-1; D not resolved. The CDR3 runs to 14 residues. Deletions cut 7 bases from V and 0 bases from J, with 10 bases between. Germline lookup yields CDR1 SNHLY and CDR2 FYNNEI. DNA for the CDR3: TGTGCCAGCATAGGGCAGAGCTCCTACAATGAGCAGTTCTTC. Translating gives CASIGQSSYNEQFF.

This clonotype showed up many times. The rearrangement joins TRBV2 to TRBJ2-7; a possible D gene is TRBD2 (6 bases). Germline CDR1 SNHLY, CDR2 FYNNEI. Trimming stripped 4 bases from V and 5 bases from J, with 12 bases between. The CDR3 spans 13 residues. The CDR3 sequence: CASSAGGIDEQYF. In DNA, the CDR3 is TGTGCCAGCAGTGCCGGCGGGATTGACGAGCAGTACTTC.

V and J are TRBV29-1 and TRBJ2-5; 9 bases agree with TRBD1. This CDR3 region has 12 residues. CDR1 and CDR2 from the germline V gene are SQVTM and ANQGSEA. Trimming cost V 5 bases and J 4 bases; bases outside gene matches: 2. CDR3: CSVTGGRETQYF. The CDR3 nucleotides are TGCAGCGTTACAGGGGGCAGAGAGACCCAGTACTTC.

V and J are TRBV5-5 and TRBJ1-3; possible D gene TRBD1, 5 bases. V was pared by 5 bases and J by 9 bases, with 12 bases between. Germline values: CDR1 SGHKS, CDR2 YYEKEE (reference sequence). The CDR3 is 12 amino acids. The CDR3 coding sequence is TGTGCCAGCAGTCTACAGGAGAGCACCATATATTTT. Translating it yields CASSLQESTIYF.

CDR3 protein: CASSFDGPLEQYF. CDR3 nucleotide sequence: TGTGCCAGCAGCTTCGACGGCCCCCTCGAGCAGTACTTC. V usage is TRBV7-9 and J usage is TRBJ2-7; D remains unclear. Germline lookup yields CDR1 SEHNR and CDR2 FQNEAQ (reference sequence). The CDR3 spans 13 residues. Trimming removed 3 bases from V and 6 bases from J, with 12 bases in between.

The table lists this clonotype with a few counts. This sequence joins TRBV20-1 and TRBJ2-3; TRBD2 is a possible D gene (7 bases). This CDR3 has 13 amino acids. Germline values: CDR1 DFQATT, CDR2 SNEGSKA (reference sequence). V dropped 7 bases and J dropped 2 bases, with 13 bases sitting between them. The CDR3: CSVGGRTTDTQYF. The DNA for the CDR3 is TGCAGTGTGGGGGGGCGAACCACAGATACGCAGTATTTT.